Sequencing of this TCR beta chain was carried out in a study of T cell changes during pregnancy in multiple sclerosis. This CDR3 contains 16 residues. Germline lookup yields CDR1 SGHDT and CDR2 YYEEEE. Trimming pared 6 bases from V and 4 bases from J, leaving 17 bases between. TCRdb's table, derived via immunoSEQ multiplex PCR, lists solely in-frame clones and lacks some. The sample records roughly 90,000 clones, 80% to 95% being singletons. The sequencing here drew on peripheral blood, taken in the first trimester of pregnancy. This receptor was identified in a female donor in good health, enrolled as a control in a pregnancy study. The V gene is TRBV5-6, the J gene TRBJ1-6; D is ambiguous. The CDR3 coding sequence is TGTGCCAGCACCCTAGAGGCCGGGTGGTATAATTCACCCCTCCACTTT. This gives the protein CASTLEAGWYNSPLHF.